The 32 T cell receptor beta chains listed next were all sequenced from one sample in a study of control samples from healthy donors and cancer patients. Profiled with immunoSEQ multiplex PCR; TCRdb holds only in-frame clones, not every one. The table includes 100,000 to 150,000 clones, 70% to 90% detected once. Sequenced input: blood. These receptors were collected from a man aged 45 to 65 in good health.

This chain connects TRBV7-4 to TRBJ1-4; TRBD1 agrees at 10 bases. CDR3 length: 15 amino acids. CDR1 is SGHVT and CDR2 is SQSDAQ in the germline V gene. V trimming: 5 bases; J trimming: 4 bases; junction bases outside the gene matches: 4. The CDR3 nucleotides are TGTGCCAGCAGCACCTGGACAGGGGGTAATGAAAAACTGTTTTTT. This sequence encodes CASSTWTGGNEKLFF.

The chain joins TRBV19 to TRBJ2-7, with 7 bases identical to TRBD2. This CDR3 comprises 15 residues. Germline V gene sequence: CDR1 LNHDA, CDR2 SQIVND (reference sequence). V was clipped by 1 base and J by 2 bases; unmatched bases: 5. Here the CDR3 reads CASSIAWGGAYEQYF. In nucleotides, the CDR3 is TGTGCCAGTAGTATAGCATGGGGGGGAGCCTACGAGCAGTACTTC.

The chain joins TRBV6-5 to TRBJ2-7, with 7 bases lining up with TRBD2. V trimming: 8 bases; J trimming: 5 bases; junction bases outside the gene matches: 12. This CDR3 comprises 14 residues. Per the germline V gene, CDR1 is MNHEY and CDR2 is SVGAGI. The CDR3 coding sequence is TGTGCCAGCTTCGGGTTGGGAGGGCCCCACGAGCAGTACTTC. Translation: CASFGLGGPHEQYF.

The chain joins TRBV12-3 or TRBV12-4 to TRBJ1-1; D remains ambiguous. The ends were cut back, 6 bases at V and 5 bases at J, with 13 bases in the middle. The length of the CDR3 is 13 residues. CDR3 DNA sequence: TGTGCCAGCAGCGTGGGTAGAGGAACTGAAGCTTTCTTT. Translated: CASSVGRGTEAFF.

The chain combines TRBV5-3 with TRBJ2-2, with unresolved D. TRBV5-3 is recorded as an ORF, its role being uncertain. CDR3 length: 13 residues. Between the trimmed V and J ends, which lost 2 bases and 7 bases, there was a span of 9 bases. CDR3 in amino acids: CARSFPPDGELFF. CDR3 sequence (DNA): TGTGCCAGAAGCTTTCCTCCTGACGGGGAGCTGTTTTTT.

The V call is TRBV12-3 or TRBV12-4, the J call TRBJ1-2; 7 nucleotides match TRBD1. J was trimmed by 4 bases and V by 5 bases; bases with no gene match: 4. The CDR3 consists of 13 residues. CDR3 in amino acids: CASSQQGSYGYTF. CDR3 nucleotides: TGTGCCAGCAGTCAACAGGGGTCCTATGGCTACACCTTC.

The gene calls are TRBV6-6 and TRBJ1-6, with D possibly TRBD1 on 5 matching bases. CDR1 and CDR2 (germline): MNHNY, SVGAGI (reference sequence). Trimming cost V 5 bases and J 9 bases, with 17 bases left between them. The CDR3 has 15 amino acids. Here the CDR3 reads CASSPQQGLSSPLHF. The CDR3 DNA is TGTGCCAGCAGTCCCCAGCAGGGATTGAGTTCACCCCTCCACTTT.

The CDR3 sequence: CASSPPGQLESFF. The CDR3, as DNA: TGTGCCAGCTCACCGCCCGGACAGTTAGAATCTTTCTTT. The gene calls are TRBV18 and TRBJ1-1; D might be TRBD1 (6 bases). The CDR3 is made up of 13 amino acids. The germline gives CDR1 KGHSH, CDR2 LQKENI. The V and J ends lost 3 bases and 12 bases respectively, with 17 bases between them. The complete variable domain, with remaining parts taken from reference TRBV18 and TRBJ1-1, reads NAGVMQNPRHLVRRRGQEARLRCSPMKGHSHVYWYRQLPEEGLKFMVYLQKENIIDESGMPKERFSAEFPKEGPSILRIQQVVRGDSAAYFCASSPPGQLESFFGQGTRLTVV.

The V call is TRBV3-1 (or the pseudogene TRBV3-2), the J call TRBJ2-7, with a weak D call TRBD1 (6 bases). This CDR3 has 15 residues. Germline V gene lookup returns CDR1 LGHDT and CDR2 YNNKEL (reference sequence). The germline V and J ends were trimmed by 4 bases and 5 bases, with 18 bases remaining between them. CDR3 in amino acids: CASSPQGQGRHEQYF. CDR3 in DNA: TGTGCCAGCAGCCCCCAAGGGCAGGGGCGCCACGAGCAGTACTTC.

The chain is built from TRBV24-1 and TRBJ2-5; D is undetermined. V lost 4 bases and J lost 5, with 10 bases in between. Germline CDR1 reads KGHDR; CDR2 reads SFDVKD. The CDR3 runs 13 residues. The CDR3 DNA reads as TGTGCCACCAGTGAGGCTTCTACGGAGACCCAGTACTTC. Protein: CATSEASTETQYF.

Only a few counts were recorded for this clone. The chain carries TRBV5-1 and TRBJ1-1; no firm D call. V was pared by 1 base and J by 1 base, with 8 bases between. The CDR3 consists of 14 residues. Germline V gives CDR1 SGHRS, CDR2 YFSETQ. CDR3 amino acids: CASSLLDQNTEAFF. For the CDR3, the DNA is TGCGCCAGCAGCTTGCTCGACCAGAACACTGAAGCTTTCTTT.

The CDR3 is CASTGDRGTEAFF. The CDR3, as DNA: TGTGCCAGTACGGGGGACAGGGGCACTGAAGCTTTCTTT. The rearrangement links TRBV19 to TRBJ1-1, with 10 bases identical to TRBD1. The CDR3 runs to 13 residues. Germline V CDR1 and CDR2: LNHDA, SQIVND (reference sequence). The V gene end was trimmed by 7 bases and the J gene end by 4 bases; junction bases not matched to a gene: 3.

This chain connects TRBV19 to TRBJ1-3; D is perhaps TRBD1 (6 bases). The CDR3 runs 16 residues. V shed 6 bases and J shed 0 bases, with 15 bases lying between them. CDR1 and CDR2 (germline): LNHDA, SQIVND (reference sequence). The CDR3 region is CASSPPGASSGNTIYF. CDR3 bases: TGTGCCAGTAGCCCCCCAGGGGCGAGCTCTGGAAACACCATATATTTT.

The chain uses TRBV30 and TRBJ1-1; a weak D match, TRBD1 (5 bases). Trimming left V 3 bases short and J 6 bases short, with 11 bases between. Germline V gene lookup returns CDR1 GTSNPN and CDR2 SVGIG (reference sequence). The CDR3 is 12 residues long. The CDR3 is CAWSRQGSEAFF. DNA for the CDR3: TGTGCCTGGAGCCGTCAGGGCTCTGAAGCTTTCTTT.

The chain recombines TRBV5-1 with TRBJ1-5; a weak D match, TRBD1 (5 bases). The CDR3 is made up of 15 amino acids. V was clipped by 4 bases and J by 4 bases, with 15 bases between them. Germline lookup yields CDR1 SGHRS and CDR2 YFSETQ. CDR3 protein: CASSVGAGQNQPQHF. The CDR3 DNA reads as TGCGCCAGCAGCGTCGGGGCAGGGCAGAATCAGCCCCAGCATTTT.

J is TRBJ1-1 and V is TRBV5-6, with TRBD1 matching 11 bases. V gave up 4 bases and J gave up 6 bases; unmatched junction bases: 14. The V gene's germline CDR1 is SGHDT and CDR2 YYEEEE. CDR3 length equals 17 residues. The DNA of the CDR3 is TGTGCCAGCAGCGAGCGGGACAGGGGGGCCGTTATAGCTGAAGCTTTCTTT. Amino acids: CASSERDRGAVIAEAFF.

V gene TRBV12-3 or TRBV12-4 combines with J gene TRBJ2-5; a possible D gene is TRBD2 (5 bases). Trimming pared 10 bases from V and 2 bases from J, leaving 11 bases between. CDR3 length equals 12 residues. This chain's CDR3 is CATRGTQETQYF. CDR3 DNA: TGTGCCACTCGGGGAACACAAGAGACCCAGTACTTC.

The CDR3 is CASSTGTGRGNTIYF. CDR3 bases: TGTGCCAGCTCAACCGGGACAGGGAGAGGAAACACCATATATTTT. The J gene is TRBJ1-3, the V gene TRBV18, with TRBD1 matching over 9 bases. CDR3 length: 15 amino acids. V shed 5 bases, J shed 4 bases, and the junction held 6 bases outside the gene matches. CDR1 is KGHSH, CDR2 LQKENI, per germline. Full variable domain (rest looked up from reference TRBV18 and TRBJ1-3): NAGVMQNPRHLVRRRGQEARLRCSPMKGHSHVYWYRQLPEEGLKFMVYLQKENIIDESGMPKERFSAEFPKEGPSILRIQQVVRGDSAAYFCASSTGTGRGNTIYFGEGSWLTVV.

This clone was seen only once. This chain connects TRBV19 to TRBJ1-5; D is undetermined. Germline V lookup: CDR1 LNHDA, CDR2 SQIVND (reference sequence). The CDR3 runs 13 residues. Trimming removed 4 bases from V and 4 bases from J, with 8 bases in between. Written as DNA, the CDR3 is TGTGCCAGTAGTACTCTCCTAAATCAGCCCCAGCATTTT. Translating gives CASSTLLNQPQHF.

V gene TRBV11-2 combines with J gene TRBJ2-7; no reliable D call. The CDR3 length is 13 residues. Trimming shortened V by 7 bases and J by 7 bases, and 17 bases separated the two germline ends. Germline V gene lookup returns CDR1 SGHAT and CDR2 FQNNGV. This CDR3 reads CASTQNIFREQYF. In DNA form, the CDR3 reads TGTGCCAGCACCCAAAACATTTTTAGGGAGCAGTACTTC.

The chain has TRBV6-5 and TRBJ2-7; perhaps TRBD1 as D (6 bases). In germline, CDR1 is MNHEY, CDR2 SVGAGI. The CDR3 has 13 amino acids. Trimming took 4 bases from V and 0 from J, leaving 7 bases between them. CDR3 amino acids: CASSWGLSYEQYF. CDR3 nucleotides: TGTGCCAGCAGTTGGGGGCTCTCCTACGAGCAGTACTTC.

This sequence joins TRBV19 and TRBJ1-2; 8 bases map to TRBD1. In germline, CDR1 is LNHDA, CDR2 SQIVND (reference sequence). The CDR3 has 13 residues. V shed 4 bases, J shed 8 bases, and the junction held 6 bases outside the gene matches. CDR3 region: CASSSQGAYGYTF. CDR3 DNA: TGTGCCAGTAGTAGCCAGGGGGCCTACGGCTACACCTTC.

The chain uses TRBV21-1 and TRBJ1-4. TRBV21-1 is a pseudogene segment. This CDR3 comprises 18 residues. CDR3 bases: TGTGCCAGCAGCAAAGTAGCGGGAAGTGGGGCCTCCGATGAAAAACTGTTTTTT. It yields the protein CASSKVAGSGASDEKLFF.

The chain links TRBV28 to TRBJ2-7; 8 bases agree with TRBD1. The germline V gene has CDR1 MDHEN and CDR2 SYDVKM. CDR3 length: 14 residues. The V gene end was trimmed by 4 bases and the J gene end by 5 bases; junction bases not matched to a gene: 7. The CDR3 sequence: CASSWTGWGHEQYF. In DNA form, the CDR3 reads TGTGCCAGCAGTTGGACAGGGTGGGGCCACGAGCAGTACTTC.

The chain employs TRBV18 and TRBJ1-2; possibly TRBD1 for D (5 bases). V lost 1 base, J lost 3 bases, and 21 bases lay in between. The CDR3 is 18 residues long. The germline gives CDR1 KGHSH, CDR2 LQKENI. In DNA form, the CDR3 reads TGTGCCAGCTCACCACTCCAGGACATTGGAGGAAGGGACTATGGCTACACCTTC. It translates to CASSPLQDIGGRDYGYTF.

In its sample, this clone was seen once. The J gene is TRBJ2-7, the V gene TRBV13; TRBD1 agrees at 11 bases. CDR1 is PRHDT, CDR2 FYEKMQ, per germline (reference sequence). V dropped 5 bases and J dropped 5; count of bases not matched to a gene: 8. The CDR3 covers 15 residues. Here the CDR3 DNA reads TGTGCCAGCAGCCAGCGGACAGGGGGCCCCGACGAGCAGTACTTC. Protein product: CASSQRTGGPDEQYF.

This chain joins TRBV7-9 and TRBJ2-6; unclear D gene. The CDR3 is 14 amino acids. Germline V lookup: CDR1 SEHNR, CDR2 FQNEAQ (reference sequence). V was shortened by 3 bases and J by 0 bases, with 3 bases between the two germline ends. The DNA for the CDR3 is TGTGCCAGCAGCTTGGTCTCTGGGGCCAACGTCCTGACTTTC. Its translation is CASSLVSGANVLTF.

V usage is TRBV28 and J usage is TRBJ1-2; D is uncertain. Trimming cost V 1 base and J 2 bases, with 8 bases left between them. The germline V gene has CDR1 MDHEN and CDR2 SYDVKM. The CDR3 is made up of 14 amino acids. CDR3 sequence reads: CASSLSGRNYGYTF. CDR3 DNA: TGTGCCAGCAGTTTATCAGGCCGAAACTATGGCTACACCTTC.

The genes are TRBV19 and TRBJ2-7; 9 bases line up with TRBD1. Germline V gene data show CDR1 as LNHDA and CDR2 as SQIVND (reference sequence). Trimming at V came to 5 bases and at J to 4 bases, leaving 9 bases not matched to a gene. This CDR3 comprises 15 residues. The CDR3 DNA sequence: TGTGCCAGTAGTGAGTCCTCGGACAGGGGTTACGAGCAGTACTTC. Protein product: CASSESSDRGYEQYF.

This clone occurred once. DNA for the CDR3: TGTGCCACCAGCGGGAAGTTGACAGGCTCTGGAAACACCATATATTTT. Encoded protein: CATSGKLTGSGNTIYF. The chain links TRBV15 to TRBJ1-3, with TRBD1 as a possible D gene (6 bases). The CDR3 is made up of 16 amino acids. V lost 5 bases to trimming and J lost 0 bases, with 14 bases between them. CDR1 and CDR2 from the germline V gene are LNHNV and YYDKDF (reference sequence).

The genes are TRBV14 and TRBJ2-3; D is undetermined. This CDR3 has 13 residues. The V end was cut by 4 bases, the J end by 1 base, with 6 bases between. The V gene's germline CDR1 is SGHDN and CDR2 FVKESK. CDR3 in amino acids: CASSPAGTDTQYF. DNA of the CDR3: TGTGCCAGCAGCCCAGCCGGCACAGATACGCAGTATTTT.

In its sample, this clone was seen a few times. The rearrangement joins TRBV7-9 to TRBJ2-1, with 8 bases lining up with TRBD1. Germline CDR1 is SEHNR and CDR2 is FQNEAQ (reference sequence). The ends lost 5 bases at V and 4 bases at J; junction bases unmatched: 10. This CDR3 has 16 residues. The CDR3 region is CASSDGQGWVYNEQFF. CDR3 DNA sequence: TGTGCCAGCAGCGACGGACAGGGATGGGTTTACAATGAGCAGTTCTTC.